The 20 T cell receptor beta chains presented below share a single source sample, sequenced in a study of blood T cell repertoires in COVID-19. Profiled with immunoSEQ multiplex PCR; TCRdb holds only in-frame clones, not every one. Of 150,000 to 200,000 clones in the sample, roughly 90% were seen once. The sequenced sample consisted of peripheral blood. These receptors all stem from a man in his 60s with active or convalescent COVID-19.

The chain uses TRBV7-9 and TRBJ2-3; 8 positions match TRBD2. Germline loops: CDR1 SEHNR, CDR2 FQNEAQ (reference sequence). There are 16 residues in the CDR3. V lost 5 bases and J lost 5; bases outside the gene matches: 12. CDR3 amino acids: CASSPSPGLAVDTQYF. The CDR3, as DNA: TGTGCCAGCAGCCCTTCCCCAGGACTAGCTGTAGATACGCAGTATTTT.

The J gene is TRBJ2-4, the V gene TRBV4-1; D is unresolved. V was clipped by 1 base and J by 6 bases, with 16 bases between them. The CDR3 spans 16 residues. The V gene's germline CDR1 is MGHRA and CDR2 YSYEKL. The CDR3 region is CASSQGYESFPNIQYF. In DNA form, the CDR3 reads TGCGCCAGCAGCCAAGGCTATGAGTCTTTCCCAAACATTCAGTACTTC.

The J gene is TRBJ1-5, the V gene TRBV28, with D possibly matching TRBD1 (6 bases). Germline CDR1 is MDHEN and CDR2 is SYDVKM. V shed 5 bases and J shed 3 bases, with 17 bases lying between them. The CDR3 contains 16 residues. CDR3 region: CASSTSMGHNNQPQHF. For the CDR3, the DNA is TGTGCCAGCAGTACGAGTATGGGACACAACAATCAGCCCCAGCATTTT.

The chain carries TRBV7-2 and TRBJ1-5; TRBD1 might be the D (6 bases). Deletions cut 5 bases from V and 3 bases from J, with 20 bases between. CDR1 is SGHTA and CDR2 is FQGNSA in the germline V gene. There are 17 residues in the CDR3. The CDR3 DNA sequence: TGTGCCAGCAGCCCCCAAGTTAAAACAGGGAACAATCAGCCCCAGCATTTT. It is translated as CASSPQVKTGNNQPQHF.

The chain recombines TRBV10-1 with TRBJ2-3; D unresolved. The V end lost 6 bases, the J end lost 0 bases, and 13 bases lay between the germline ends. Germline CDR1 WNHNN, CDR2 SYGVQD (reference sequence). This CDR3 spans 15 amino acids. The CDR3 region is CASSRTPSSTDTQYF. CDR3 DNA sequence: TGCGCCAGCAGCCGAACTCCCTCGAGCACAGATACGCAGTATTTT.

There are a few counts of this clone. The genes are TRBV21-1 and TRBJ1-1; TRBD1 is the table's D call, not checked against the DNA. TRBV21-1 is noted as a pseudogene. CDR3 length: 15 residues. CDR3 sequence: CASSPRQVKNTEAFF. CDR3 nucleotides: TGTGCCAGCAGCCCTAGACAGGTAAAGAACACTGAAGCTTTCTTT.

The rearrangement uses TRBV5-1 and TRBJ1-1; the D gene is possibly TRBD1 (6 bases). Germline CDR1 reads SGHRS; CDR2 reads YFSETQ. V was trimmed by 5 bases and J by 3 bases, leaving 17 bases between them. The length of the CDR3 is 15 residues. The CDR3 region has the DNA TGCGCCAGCAGGTGGGGGCAGCTCGGAGACACTGAAGCTTTCTTT. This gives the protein CASRWGQLGDTEAFF.

The CDR3 region is CASREVNGYTF. The CDR3 DNA sequence: TGTGCCAGTAGGGAGGTTAACGGCTACACCTTC. The chain couples TRBV19 to TRBJ1-2; D not certain. Germline assignment: CDR1 LNHDA and CDR2 SQIVND (reference sequence). This CDR3 has 11 amino acids. The V gene lost 6 bases and the J gene lost 8 bases, with 10 bases spanning the gap.

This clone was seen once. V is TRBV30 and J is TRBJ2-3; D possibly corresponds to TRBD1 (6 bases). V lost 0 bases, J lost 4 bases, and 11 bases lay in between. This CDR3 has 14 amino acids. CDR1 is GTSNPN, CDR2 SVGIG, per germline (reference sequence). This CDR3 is CAWSVGQHSDTQYF. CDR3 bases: TGTGCCTGGAGTGTAGGACAGCATTCAGATACGCAGTATTTT.

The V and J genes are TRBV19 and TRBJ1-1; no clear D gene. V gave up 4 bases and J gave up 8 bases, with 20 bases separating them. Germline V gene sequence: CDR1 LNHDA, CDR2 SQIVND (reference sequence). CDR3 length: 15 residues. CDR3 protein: CASSTNPGLNFEAFF. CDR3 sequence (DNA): TGTGCCAGTAGTACAAACCCAGGACTGAATTTCGAAGCTTTCTTT. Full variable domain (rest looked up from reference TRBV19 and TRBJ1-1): DGGITQSPKYLFRKEGQNVTLSCEQNLNHDAMYWYRQDPGQGLRLIYYSQIVNDFQKGDIAEGYSVSREKKESFPLTVTSAQKNPTAFYLCASSTNPGLNFEAFFGQGTRLTVV.

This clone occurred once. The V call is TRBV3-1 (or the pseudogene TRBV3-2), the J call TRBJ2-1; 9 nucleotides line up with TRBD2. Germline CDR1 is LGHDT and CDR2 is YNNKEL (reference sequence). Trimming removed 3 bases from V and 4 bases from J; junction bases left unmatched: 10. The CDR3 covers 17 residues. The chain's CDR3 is CASSHRYSGSGYNEQFF. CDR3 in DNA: TGTGCCAGCAGCCATCGATATAGCGGGAGTGGTTACAATGAGCAGTTCTTC.

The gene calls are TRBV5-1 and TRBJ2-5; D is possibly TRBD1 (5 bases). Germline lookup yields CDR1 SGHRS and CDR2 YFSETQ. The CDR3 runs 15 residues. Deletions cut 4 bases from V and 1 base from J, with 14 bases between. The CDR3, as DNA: TGCGCCAGCAGCCTATCGCCCGACAGCCAAGAGACCCAGTACTTC. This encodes CASSLSPDSQETQYF.

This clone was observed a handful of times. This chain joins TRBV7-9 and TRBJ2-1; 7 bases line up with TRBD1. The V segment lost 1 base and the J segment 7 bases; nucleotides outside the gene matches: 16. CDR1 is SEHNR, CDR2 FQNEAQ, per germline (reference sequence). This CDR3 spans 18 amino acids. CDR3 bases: TGTGCCAGCAGCTTAGGACAGGGCGGATGGAATGTTCCGAATGAGCAGTTCTTC. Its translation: CASSLGQGGWNVPNEQFF.

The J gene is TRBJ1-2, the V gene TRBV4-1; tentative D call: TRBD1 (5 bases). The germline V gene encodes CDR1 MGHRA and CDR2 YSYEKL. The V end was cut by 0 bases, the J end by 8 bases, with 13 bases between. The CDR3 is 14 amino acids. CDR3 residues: CASSQDRDATGYTF. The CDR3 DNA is TGCGCCAGCAGCCAAGACAGGGATGCTACCGGCTACACCTTC.

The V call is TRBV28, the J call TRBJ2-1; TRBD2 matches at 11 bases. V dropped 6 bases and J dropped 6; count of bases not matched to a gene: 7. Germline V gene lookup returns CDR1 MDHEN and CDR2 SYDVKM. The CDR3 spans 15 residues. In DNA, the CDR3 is TGTGCCAGCAGGTCCGGGACTAGCGGTGTCAATGAGCAGTTCTTC. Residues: CASRSGTSGVNEQFF. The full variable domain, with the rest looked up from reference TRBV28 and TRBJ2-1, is DVKVTQSSRYLVKRTGEKVFLECVQDMDHENMFWYRQDPGLGLRLIYFSYDVKMKEKGDIPEGYSVSREKKERFSLILESASTNQTSMYLCASRSGTSGVNEQFFGPGTRLTVL.

The CDR3 sequence: CASSYGTGRTYEQYF. Written as DNA, the CDR3 is TGTGCCAGCAGTTACGGGACCGGGAGGACCTACGAGCAGTACTTC. The chain uses TRBV6-5 and TRBJ2-7; 7 nucleotides line up with TRBD2. CDR1 and CDR2 from the germline V gene are MNHEY and SVGAGI. V shed 2 bases, J shed 2 bases, and the junction held 6 bases outside the gene matches. The CDR3 is made up of 15 amino acids.

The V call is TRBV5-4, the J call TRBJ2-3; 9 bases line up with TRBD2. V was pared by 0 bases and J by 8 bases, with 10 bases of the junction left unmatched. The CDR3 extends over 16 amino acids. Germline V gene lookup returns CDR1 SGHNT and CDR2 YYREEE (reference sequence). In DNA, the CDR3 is TGTGCCAGCAGCTTGGGATCGCGGGGGGGCCGGGGTACGCAGTATTTT. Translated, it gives CASSLGSRGGRGTQYF.

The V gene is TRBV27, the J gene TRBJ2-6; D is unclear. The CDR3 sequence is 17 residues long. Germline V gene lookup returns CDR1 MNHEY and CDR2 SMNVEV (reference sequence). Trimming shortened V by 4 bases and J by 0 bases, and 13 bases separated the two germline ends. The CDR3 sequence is CASSYEFVLSGANVLTF. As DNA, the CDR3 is TGTGCCAGCAGTTATGAGTTCGTTCTCTCTGGGGCCAACGTCCTGACTTTC.

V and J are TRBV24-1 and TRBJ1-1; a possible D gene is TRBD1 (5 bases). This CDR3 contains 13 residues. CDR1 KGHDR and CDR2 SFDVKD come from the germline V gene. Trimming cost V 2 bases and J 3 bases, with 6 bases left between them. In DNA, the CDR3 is TGTGCCACCAGTGATTCAGGGTACACTGAAGCTTTCTTT. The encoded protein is CATSDSGYTEAFF.

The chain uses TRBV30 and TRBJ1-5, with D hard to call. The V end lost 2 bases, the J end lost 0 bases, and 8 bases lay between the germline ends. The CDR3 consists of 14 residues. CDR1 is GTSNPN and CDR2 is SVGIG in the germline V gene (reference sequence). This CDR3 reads CAWSSDSSNQPQHF. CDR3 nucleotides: TGTGCCTGGAGTTCGGACTCTAGCAATCAGCCCCAGCATTTT.